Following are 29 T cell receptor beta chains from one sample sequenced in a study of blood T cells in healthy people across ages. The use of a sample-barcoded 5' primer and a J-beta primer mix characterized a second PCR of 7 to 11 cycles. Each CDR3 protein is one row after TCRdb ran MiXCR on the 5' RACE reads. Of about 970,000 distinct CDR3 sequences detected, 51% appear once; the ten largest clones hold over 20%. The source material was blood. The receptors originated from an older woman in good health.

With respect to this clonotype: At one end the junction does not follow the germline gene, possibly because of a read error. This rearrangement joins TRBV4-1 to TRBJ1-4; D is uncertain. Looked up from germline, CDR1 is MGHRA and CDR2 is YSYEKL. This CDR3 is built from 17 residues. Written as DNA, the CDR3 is TGCGCCAGCAGCCAAGAGTCCGGACGGGCAACTAATGAAGAACTGTTTTTT. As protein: CASSQESGRATNEELFF.

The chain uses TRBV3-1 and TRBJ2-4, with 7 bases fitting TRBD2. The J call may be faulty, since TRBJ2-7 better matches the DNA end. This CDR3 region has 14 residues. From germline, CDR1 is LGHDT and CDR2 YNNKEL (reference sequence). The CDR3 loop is CASSQFQRDYEQYF. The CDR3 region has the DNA TGTGCCAGCAGCCAGTTCCAGCGGGATTACGAGCAGTACTTC.

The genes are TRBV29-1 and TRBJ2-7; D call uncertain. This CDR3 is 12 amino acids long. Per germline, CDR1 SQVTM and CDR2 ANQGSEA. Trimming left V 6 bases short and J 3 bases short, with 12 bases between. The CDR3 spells CSVLPDDYEQYF. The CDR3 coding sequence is TGCAGCGTCCTCCCGGACGACTACGAGCAGTACTTC.

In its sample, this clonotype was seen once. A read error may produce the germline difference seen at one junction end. In nucleotides, the CDR3 is TGCAGCGTTGAGGGACAGACGTCCTACAAGCAGTACTTC. This encodes CSVEGQTSYKQYF. The J gene is TRBJ2-7, the V gene TRBV29-1; 7 bases line up with TRBD1. Germline CDR1 reads SQVTM; CDR2 reads ANQGSEA. The length of the CDR3 is 13 residues.

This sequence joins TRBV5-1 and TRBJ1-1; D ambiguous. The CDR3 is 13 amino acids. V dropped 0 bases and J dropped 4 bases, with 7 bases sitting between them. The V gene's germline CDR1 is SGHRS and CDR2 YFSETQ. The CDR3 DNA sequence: TGCGCCAGCAGCTTGGAGTGGGGCACTGAAGCTTTCTTT. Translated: CASSLEWGTEAFF.

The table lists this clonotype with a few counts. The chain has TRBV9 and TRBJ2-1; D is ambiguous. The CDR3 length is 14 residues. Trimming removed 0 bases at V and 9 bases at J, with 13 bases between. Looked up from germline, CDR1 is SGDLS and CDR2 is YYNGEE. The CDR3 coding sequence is TGTGCCAGCAGCGTAGGCCAGCAAGCCGCTGAGCAGTTCTTC. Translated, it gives CASSVGQQAAEQFF.

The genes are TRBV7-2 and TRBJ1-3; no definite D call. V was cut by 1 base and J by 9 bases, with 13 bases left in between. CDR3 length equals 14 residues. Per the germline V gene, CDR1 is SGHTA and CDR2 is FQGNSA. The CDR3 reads CASSLDRGVGTIYF. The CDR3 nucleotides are TGTGCCAGCAGCTTAGACCGCGGGGTTGGCACCATATATTTT.

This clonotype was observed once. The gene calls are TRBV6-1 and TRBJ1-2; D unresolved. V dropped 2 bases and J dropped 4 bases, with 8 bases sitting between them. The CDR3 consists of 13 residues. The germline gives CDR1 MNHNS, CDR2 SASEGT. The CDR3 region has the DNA TGTGCCAGCAGTGAACTAGGGCTCTATGGCTACACCTTC. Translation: CASSELGLYGYTF.

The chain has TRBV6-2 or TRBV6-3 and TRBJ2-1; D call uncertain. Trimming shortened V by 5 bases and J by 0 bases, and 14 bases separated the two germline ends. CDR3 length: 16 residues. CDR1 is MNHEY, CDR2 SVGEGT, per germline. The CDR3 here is CASSGRDPSSYNEQFF. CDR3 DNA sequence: TGTGCCAGCAGTGGCCGCGACCCGAGCTCCTACAATGAGCAGTTCTTC.

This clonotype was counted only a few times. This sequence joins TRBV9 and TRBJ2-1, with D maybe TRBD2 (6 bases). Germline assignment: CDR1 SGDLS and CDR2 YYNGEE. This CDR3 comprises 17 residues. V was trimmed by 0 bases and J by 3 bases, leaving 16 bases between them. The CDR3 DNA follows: TGTGCCAGCAGCGTAGATCCCCCTGGGCGGGACTACAATGAGCAGTTCTTC. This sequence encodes CASSVDPPGRDYNEQFF.

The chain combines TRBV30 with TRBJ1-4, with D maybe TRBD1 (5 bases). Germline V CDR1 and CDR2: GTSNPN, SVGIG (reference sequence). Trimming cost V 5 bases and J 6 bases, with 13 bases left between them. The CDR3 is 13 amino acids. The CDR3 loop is CAWEGTGYEKLFF. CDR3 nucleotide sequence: TGTGCCTGGGAAGGGACCGGGTATGAAAAACTGTTTTTT.

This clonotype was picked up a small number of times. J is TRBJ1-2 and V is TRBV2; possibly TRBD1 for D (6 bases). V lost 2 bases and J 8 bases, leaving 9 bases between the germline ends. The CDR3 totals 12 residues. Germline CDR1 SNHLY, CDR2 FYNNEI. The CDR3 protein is CASSELGGGYTF. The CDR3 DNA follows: TGTGCCAGCAGTGAATTAGGGGGAGGCTACACCTTC.

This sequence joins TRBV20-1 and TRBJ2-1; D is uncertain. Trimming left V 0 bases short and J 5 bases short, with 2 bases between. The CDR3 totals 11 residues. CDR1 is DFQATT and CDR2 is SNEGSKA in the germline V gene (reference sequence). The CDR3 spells CSARENNEQFF. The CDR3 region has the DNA TGCAGTGCTAGAGAAAACAATGAGCAGTTCTTC.

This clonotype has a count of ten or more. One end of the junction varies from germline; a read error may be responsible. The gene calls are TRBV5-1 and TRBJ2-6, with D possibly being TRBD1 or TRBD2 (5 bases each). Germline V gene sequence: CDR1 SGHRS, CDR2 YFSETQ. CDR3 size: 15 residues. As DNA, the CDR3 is TGTGCCAGCAGCTTGGACGGGGCCGGGGCCAACGTCCTGACTTTC. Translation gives CASSLDGAGANVLTF.

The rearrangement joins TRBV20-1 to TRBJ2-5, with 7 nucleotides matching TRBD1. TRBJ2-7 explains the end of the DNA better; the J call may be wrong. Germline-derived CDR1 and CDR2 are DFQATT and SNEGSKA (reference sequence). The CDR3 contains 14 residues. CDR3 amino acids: CSARGRQGRYEQYF. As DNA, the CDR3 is TGCAGTGCTAGAGGCCGACAGGGCCGCTACGAGCAGTACTTC.

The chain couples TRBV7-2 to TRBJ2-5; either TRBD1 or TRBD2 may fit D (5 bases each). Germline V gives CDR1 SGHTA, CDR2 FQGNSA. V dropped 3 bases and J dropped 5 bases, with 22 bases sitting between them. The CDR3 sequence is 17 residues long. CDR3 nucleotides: TGTGCCAGCAGCTTGGGGGTTTTCGTAGGGGTAGGGGAGACCCAGTACTTC. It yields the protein CASSLGVFVGVGETQYF.

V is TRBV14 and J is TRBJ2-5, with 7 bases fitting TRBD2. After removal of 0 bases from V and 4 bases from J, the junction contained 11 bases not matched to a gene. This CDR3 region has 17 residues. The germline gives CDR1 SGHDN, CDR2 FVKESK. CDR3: CASSQDRRRETRETQYF. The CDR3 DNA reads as TGTGCCAGCAGCCAAGATCGGCGGCGGGAGACTCGAGAGACCCAGTACTTC.

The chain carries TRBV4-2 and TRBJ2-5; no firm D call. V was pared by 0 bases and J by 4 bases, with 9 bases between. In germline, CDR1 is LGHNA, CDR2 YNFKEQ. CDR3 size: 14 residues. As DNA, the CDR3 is TGTGCCAGCAGCCAAGATTTTGGTCGAGAGACCCAGTACTTC. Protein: CASSQDFGRETQYF.

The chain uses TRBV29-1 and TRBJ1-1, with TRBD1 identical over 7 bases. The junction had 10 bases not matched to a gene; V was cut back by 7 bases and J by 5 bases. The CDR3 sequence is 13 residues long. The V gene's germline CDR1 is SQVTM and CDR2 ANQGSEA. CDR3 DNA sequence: TGCAGCGCTCGACAGGGCAGAACAACTGAAGCTTTCTTT. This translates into CSARQGRTTEAFF. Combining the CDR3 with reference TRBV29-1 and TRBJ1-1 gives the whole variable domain SAVISQKPSRDICQRGTSLTIQCQVDSQVTMMFWYRQQPGQSLTLIATANQGSEATYESGFVIDKFPISRPNLTFSTLTVSNMSPEDSSIYLCSARQGRTTEAFFGQGTRLTVV.

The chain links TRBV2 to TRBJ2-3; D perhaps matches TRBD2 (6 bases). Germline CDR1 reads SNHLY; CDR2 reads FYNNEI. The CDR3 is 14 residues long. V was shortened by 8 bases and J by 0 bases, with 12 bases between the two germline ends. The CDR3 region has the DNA TGTGCCAGCGGAGGGGCATTTAGCACAGATACGCAGTATTTT. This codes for CASGGAFSTDTQYF.

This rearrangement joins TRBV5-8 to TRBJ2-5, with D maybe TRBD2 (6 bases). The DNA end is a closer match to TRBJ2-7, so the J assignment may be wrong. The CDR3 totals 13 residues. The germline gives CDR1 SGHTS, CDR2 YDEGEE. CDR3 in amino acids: CASSFRTIGEQYF. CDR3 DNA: TGTGCCAGCAGCTTCCGGACTATCGGCGAGCAGTACTTC.

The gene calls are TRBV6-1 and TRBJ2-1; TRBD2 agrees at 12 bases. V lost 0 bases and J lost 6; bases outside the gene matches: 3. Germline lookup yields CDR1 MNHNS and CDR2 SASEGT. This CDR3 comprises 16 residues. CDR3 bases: TGTGCCAGCAGTGAAGCATTACTAGCGGGAGGCAATGAGCAGTTCTTC. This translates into CASSEALLAGGNEQFF.

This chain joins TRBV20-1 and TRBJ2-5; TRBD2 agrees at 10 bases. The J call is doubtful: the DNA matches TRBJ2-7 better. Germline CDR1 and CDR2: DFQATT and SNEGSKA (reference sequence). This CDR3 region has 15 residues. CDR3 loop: CSARSLAGVFYEQYF. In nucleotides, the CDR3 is TGCAGTGCTAGATCCCTAGCGGGGGTATTCTACGAGCAGTACTTC.

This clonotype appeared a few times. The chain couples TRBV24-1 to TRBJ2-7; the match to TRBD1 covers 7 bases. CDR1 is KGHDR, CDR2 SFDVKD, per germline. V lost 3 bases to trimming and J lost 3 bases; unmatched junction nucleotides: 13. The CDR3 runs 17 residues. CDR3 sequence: CATSDRPTGQRIYEQYF. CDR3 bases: TGTGCCACCAGTGATCGACCGACGGGACAGAGAATCTACGAGCAGTACTTC.

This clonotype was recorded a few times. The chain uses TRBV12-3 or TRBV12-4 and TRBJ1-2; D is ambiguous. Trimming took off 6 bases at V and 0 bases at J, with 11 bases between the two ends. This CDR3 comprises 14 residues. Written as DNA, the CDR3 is TGTGCCAGCAGGCCCGGCTCCCCTAACTATGGCTACACCTTC. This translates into CASRPGSPNYGYTF.

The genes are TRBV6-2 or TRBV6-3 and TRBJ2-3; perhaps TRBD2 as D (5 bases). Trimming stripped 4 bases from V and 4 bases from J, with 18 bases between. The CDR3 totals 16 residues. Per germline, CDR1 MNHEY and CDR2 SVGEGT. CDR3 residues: CASSSQVRGSPDTQYF. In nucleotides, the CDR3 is TGTGCCAGCAGTTCTCAGGTTCGGGGATCCCCAGATACGCAGTATTTT.

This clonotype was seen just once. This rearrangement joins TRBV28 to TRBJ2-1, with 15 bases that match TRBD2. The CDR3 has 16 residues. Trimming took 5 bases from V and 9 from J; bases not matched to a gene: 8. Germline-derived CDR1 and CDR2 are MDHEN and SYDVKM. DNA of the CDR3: TGTGCCAGCAGTCGGGGACTAGCGGGAGGTGGTGGTGAGCAGTTCTTC. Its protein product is CASSRGLAGGGGEQFF.

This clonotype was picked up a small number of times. The chain's CDR3 is CSVDLGGGDEQYF. The CDR3 nucleotides are TGCAGCGTTGATTTGGGGGGCGGGGACGAGCAGTACTTC. The chain has TRBV29-1 and TRBJ2-7; the D gene could be TRBD1 or TRBD2 (6 bases each). The CDR3 sequence is 13 residues long. The germline gives CDR1 SQVTM, CDR2 ANQGSEA. The V end was cut by 3 bases, the J end by 5 bases, with 14 bases between.

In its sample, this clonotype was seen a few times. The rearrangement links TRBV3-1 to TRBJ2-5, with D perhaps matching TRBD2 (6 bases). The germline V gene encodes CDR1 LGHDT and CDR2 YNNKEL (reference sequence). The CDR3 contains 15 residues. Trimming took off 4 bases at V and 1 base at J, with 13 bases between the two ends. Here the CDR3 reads CASSRGVSGQETQYF. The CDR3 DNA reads TGTGCCAGCAGCCGCGGGGTCTCTGGCCAAGAGACCCAGTACTTC.